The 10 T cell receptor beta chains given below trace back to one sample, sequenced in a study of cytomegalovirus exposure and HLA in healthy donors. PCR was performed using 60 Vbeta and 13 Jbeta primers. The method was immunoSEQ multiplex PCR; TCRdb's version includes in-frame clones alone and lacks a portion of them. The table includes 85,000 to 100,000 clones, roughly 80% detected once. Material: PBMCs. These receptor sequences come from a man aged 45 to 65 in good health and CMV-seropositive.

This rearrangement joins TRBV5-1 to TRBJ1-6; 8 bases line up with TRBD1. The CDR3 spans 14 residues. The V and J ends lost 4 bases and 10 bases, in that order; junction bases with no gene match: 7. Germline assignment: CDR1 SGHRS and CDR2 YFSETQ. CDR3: CASSKGQDLSPLHF. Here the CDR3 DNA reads TGCGCCAGCAGCAAGGGACAGGATTTATCACCCCTCCACTTT.

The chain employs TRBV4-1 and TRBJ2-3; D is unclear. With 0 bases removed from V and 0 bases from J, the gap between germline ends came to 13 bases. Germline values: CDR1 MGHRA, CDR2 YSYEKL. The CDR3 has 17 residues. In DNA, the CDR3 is TGCGCCAGCAGCCAAGAGCGACACCCACCTAGCACAGATACGCAGTATTTT. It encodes CASSQERHPPSTDTQYF.

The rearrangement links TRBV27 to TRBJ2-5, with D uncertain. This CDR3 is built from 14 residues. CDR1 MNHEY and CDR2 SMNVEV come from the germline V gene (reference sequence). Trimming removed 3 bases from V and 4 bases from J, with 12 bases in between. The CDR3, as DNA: TGTGCCAGCAGTTTTACCAGAGGATTAGAGACCCAGTACTTC. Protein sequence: CASSFTRGLETQYF.

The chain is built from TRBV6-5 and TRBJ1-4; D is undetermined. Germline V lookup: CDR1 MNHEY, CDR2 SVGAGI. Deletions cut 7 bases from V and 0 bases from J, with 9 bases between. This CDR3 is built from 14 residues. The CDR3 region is CASKRTSTNEKLFF. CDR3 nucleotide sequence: TGTGCCAGCAAGCGGACGTCAACTAATGAAAAACTGTTTTTT.

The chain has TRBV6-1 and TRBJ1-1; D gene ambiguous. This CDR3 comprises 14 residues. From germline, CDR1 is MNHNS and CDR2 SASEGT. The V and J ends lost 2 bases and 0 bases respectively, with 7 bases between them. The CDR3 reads CASSEIPMNTEAFF. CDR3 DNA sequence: TGTGCCAGCAGTGAAATTCCAATGAACACTGAAGCTTTCTTT.

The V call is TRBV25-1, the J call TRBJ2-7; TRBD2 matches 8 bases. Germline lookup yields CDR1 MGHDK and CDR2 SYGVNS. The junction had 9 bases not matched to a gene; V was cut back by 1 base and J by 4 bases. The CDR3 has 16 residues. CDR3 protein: CASSESGGQPFYEQYF. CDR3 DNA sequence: TGTGCCAGCAGTGAATCGGGGGGGCAGCCCTTTTACGAGCAGTACTTC.

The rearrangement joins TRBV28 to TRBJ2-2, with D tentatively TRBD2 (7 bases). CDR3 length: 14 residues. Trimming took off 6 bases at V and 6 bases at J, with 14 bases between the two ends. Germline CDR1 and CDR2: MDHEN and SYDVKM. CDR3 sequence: CASSPSGGPGELFF. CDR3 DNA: TGTGCCAGCAGCCCTTCGGGGGGCCCCGGGGAGCTGTTTTTT.

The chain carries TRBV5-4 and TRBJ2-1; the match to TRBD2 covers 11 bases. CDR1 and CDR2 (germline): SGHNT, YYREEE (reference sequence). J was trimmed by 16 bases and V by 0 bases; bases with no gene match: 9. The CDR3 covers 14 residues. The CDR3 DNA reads TGTGCCAGCAGCTTGGCCGGGATAGCGGGGGGGTATTTCTTC. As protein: CASSLAGIAGGYFF.

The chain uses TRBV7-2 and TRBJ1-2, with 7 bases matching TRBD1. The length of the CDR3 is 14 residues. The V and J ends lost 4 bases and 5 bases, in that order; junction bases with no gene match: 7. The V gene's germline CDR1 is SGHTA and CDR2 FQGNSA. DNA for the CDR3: TGTGCCAGCAGCTCCATTACAGGGGTGTATGGCTACACCTTC. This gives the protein CASSSITGVYGYTF.

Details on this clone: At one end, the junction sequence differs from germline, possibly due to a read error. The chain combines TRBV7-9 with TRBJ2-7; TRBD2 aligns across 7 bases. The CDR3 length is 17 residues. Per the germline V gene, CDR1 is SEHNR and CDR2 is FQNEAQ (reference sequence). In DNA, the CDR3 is TGTTCCAGCAGCTTAGAGGCGATAGCGGGCGCTACCTACGAGCAGTACTTC. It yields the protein CSSSLEAIAGATYEQYF. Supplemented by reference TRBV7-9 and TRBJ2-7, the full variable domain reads DTGVSQNPRHKITKRGQNVTFRCDPISEHNRLYWYRQTLGQGPEFLTYFQNEAQLEKSRLLSDRFSAERPKGSFSTLEIQRTEQGDSAMYLCSSSLEAIAGATYEQYFGPGTRLTVT.